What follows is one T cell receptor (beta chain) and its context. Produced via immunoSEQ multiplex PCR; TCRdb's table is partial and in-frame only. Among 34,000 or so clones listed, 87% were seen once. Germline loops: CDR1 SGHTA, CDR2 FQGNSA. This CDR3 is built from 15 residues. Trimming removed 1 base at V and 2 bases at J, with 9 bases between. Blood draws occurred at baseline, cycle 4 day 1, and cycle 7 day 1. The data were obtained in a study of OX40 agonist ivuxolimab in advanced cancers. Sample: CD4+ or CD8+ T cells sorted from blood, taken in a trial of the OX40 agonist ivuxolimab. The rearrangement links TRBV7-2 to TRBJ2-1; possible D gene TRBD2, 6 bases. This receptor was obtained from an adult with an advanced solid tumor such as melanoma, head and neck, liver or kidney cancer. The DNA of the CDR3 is TGTGCCAGCAGCTTAGGGCGGGACCCCTACAATGAGCAGTTCTTC. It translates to CASSLGRDPYNEQFF.